The 29 T cell receptor beta chains below come from one sample, sequenced in a study of blood T cell repertoires in COVID-19. Generated by immunoSEQ multiplex PCR, the TCRdb table keeps only in-frame clones and is missing some. In the table there are about 360,000 clones, more than 70% of which are singletons. Sequenced input: peripheral blood. The origin of the receptors is a man aged 25-45 years with active or convalescent COVID-19.

This chain joins TRBV6-5 and TRBJ2-7, with 9 bases identical to TRBD1. The ends lost 3 bases at V and 0 bases at J; junction bases unmatched: 6. Germline V gene lookup returns CDR1 MNHEY and CDR2 SVGAGI. This CDR3 region has 16 residues. The CDR3 nucleotides are TGTGCCAGCAGTTATGTGGGACAGGGAAACTCCTACGAGCAGTACTTC. It codes for CASSYVGQGNSYEQYF.

The chain has TRBV24-1 and TRBJ2-4, with D hard to call. This CDR3 is 14 amino acids long. The germline gives CDR1 KGHDR, CDR2 SFDVKD. V was shortened by 4 bases and J by 7 bases, with 13 bases between the two germline ends. CDR3 loop: CATSDAALSNIQYF. The CDR3 DNA reads TGTGCCACCAGTGACGCGGCCCTCTCGAACATTCAGTACTTC.

The chain joins TRBV10-3 to TRBJ2-3; D is possibly TRBD1 (5 bases). This CDR3 has 13 residues. Trimming pared 7 bases from V and 5 bases from J, leaving 13 bases between. Germline CDR1 ENHRY, CDR2 SYGVKD. The CDR3 DNA reads as TGTGCCATCATGTCTGGGGCCGGAGATACGCAGTATTTT. Its translation is CAIMSGAGDTQYF.

The chain has TRBV6-5 and TRBJ2-3, with a weak D call TRBD1 (7 bases). The germline gives CDR1 MNHEY, CDR2 SVGAGI. The CDR3 loop spans 15 amino acids. Trimming took 4 bases from V and 5 from J, leaving 16 bases between them. CDR3 in DNA: TGTGCCAGCAGTTTGCCGACAGGGAGGAGAGATACGCAGTATTTT. Amino acid sequence: CASSLPTGRRDTQYF.

The chain links TRBV11-2 to TRBJ2-2, with 11 positions matching TRBD2. There are 14 residues in the CDR3. The ends lost 7 bases at V and 3 bases at J; junction bases unmatched: 1. CDR1 and CDR2 from the germline V gene are SGHAT and FQNNGV. CDR3 amino acids: CASKLAGDTGELFF. DNA for the CDR3: TGTGCCAGCAAACTAGCGGGGGACACCGGGGAGCTGTTTTTT.

CDR3 DNA: TGTGCCAGCAGGTCGGGACAGGGATCCTACGAGCAGTACTTC. Translating it yields CASRSGQGSYEQYF. The gene calls are TRBV7-2 and TRBJ2-7; 9 bases align to TRBD1. The J segment lost 1 base and the V segment lost 6 bases, leaving 4 bases of the junction unmatched. The CDR3 has 14 residues. Germline V gives CDR1 SGHTA, CDR2 FQGNSA.

The chain uses TRBV29-1 and TRBJ1-4; TRBD1 is a possible D gene (6 bases). The germline CDR1 and CDR2 sequences are SQVTM and ANQGSEA. V shed 4 bases and J shed 0 bases, with 6 bases lying between them. The CDR3 consists of 13 residues. The CDR3 bases are TGCAGCGTTGGACAGGCAACTAATGAAAAACTGTTTTTT. Protein product: CSVGQATNEKLFF.

The J gene is TRBJ2-7, the V gene TRBV7-9, with D uncertain. Deletions cut 2 bases from V and 2 bases from J, with 10 bases between. This CDR3 region has 14 residues. Germline CDR1 SEHNR, CDR2 FQNEAQ (reference sequence). In DNA, the CDR3 is TGTGCCAGCAGCTTACTGCCTAATACCTACGAGCAGTACTTC. Amino acids: CASSLLPNTYEQYF.

CDR3 in amino acids: CAWTKGGGIQYF. The CDR3 DNA reads TGTGCCTGGACCAAGGGGGGGGGCATTCAGTACTTC. The rearrangement links TRBV30 to TRBJ2-4; D is perhaps TRBD2 (7 bases). Germline V gene sequence: CDR1 GTSNPN, CDR2 SVGIG (reference sequence). Trimming shortened V by 4 bases and J by 9 bases, and 13 bases separated the two germline ends. The CDR3 loop spans 12 amino acids.

This chain connects TRBV6-5 to TRBJ2-7; tentative D call: TRBD1 (7 bases). V was shortened by 6 bases and J by 4 bases, with 19 bases between the two germline ends. Germline loops: CDR1 MNHEY, CDR2 SVGAGI. CDR3 length: 15 amino acids. This CDR3 reads CASRFGGGGVYEQYF. DNA of the CDR3: TGTGCCAGCAGGTTCGGAGGAGGGGGCGTTTACGAGCAGTACTTC.

This chain connects TRBV4-2 to TRBJ1-1; D unresolved. The length of the CDR3 is 13 residues. Per germline, CDR1 LGHNA and CDR2 YNFKEQ. The V end was cut by 8 bases, the J end by 1 base, with 11 bases between. For the CDR3, the DNA is TGTGCCAGCCGAAGTGTAGCGAACACTGAAGCTTTCTTT. This encodes CASRSVANTEAFF.

The CDR3 DNA is TGTGCCAGCAGCTTATCCCGTGTGGAGACAGATACGCAGTATTTT. Translating it yields CASSLSRVETDTQYF. The gene calls are TRBV11-3 and TRBJ2-3; no reliable D call. V dropped 2 bases and J dropped 3 bases, with 12 bases sitting between them. In germline, CDR1 is SGHNT, CDR2 YENEEA. CDR3 size: 15 residues.

The chain carries TRBV30 and TRBJ1-2; D is unclear. CDR1 and CDR2 (germline): GTSNPN, SVGIG (reference sequence). The CDR3 covers 11 residues. V lost 3 bases and J 1 base, leaving 3 bases between the germline ends. The CDR3 here is CAWSLNYGYTF. The CDR3 coding sequence is TGTGCCTGGAGCCTTAACTATGGCTACACCTTC.

The rearrangement joins TRBV4-1 to TRBJ2-7; 9 nucleotides match TRBD2. CDR3 length: 16 amino acids. Trimming cost V 3 bases and J 2 bases; bases outside gene matches: 8. CDR1 and CDR2 from the germline V gene are MGHRA and YSYEKL. CDR3 residues: CASSHGSGRSAYEQYF. The CDR3 nucleotides read TGCGCCAGCAGCCACGGGAGCGGGAGGTCGGCCTACGAGCAGTACTTC.

The J gene is TRBJ1-1, the V gene TRBV25-1, with D perhaps matching TRBD1 (5 bases). CDR3 size: 15 residues. Germline values: CDR1 MGHDK, CDR2 SYGVNS. Trimming took off 1 base at V and 5 bases at J, with 14 bases between the two ends. The CDR3 here is CASSEWGRAGTEAFF. CDR3 DNA: TGTGCCAGCAGTGAATGGGGCAGGGCTGGTACTGAAGCTTTCTTT.

V and J are TRBV5-1 and TRBJ1-1, with TRBD1 matching over 7 bases. Germline lookup yields CDR1 SGHRS and CDR2 YFSETQ. Unmatched junction bases numbered 9, after V lost 0 bases and J lost 7 bases. The length of the CDR3 is 15 residues. The chain's CDR3 is CASSLATSGGIEAFF. DNA of the CDR3: TGCGCCAGCAGCTTGGCCACATCAGGGGGGATTGAAGCTTTCTTT.

This sequence joins TRBV9 and TRBJ2-3; 9 bases are shared with TRBD2. V shed 3 bases, J shed 6 bases, and the junction held 2 bases outside the gene matches. Germline values: CDR1 SGDLS, CDR2 YYNGEE. This CDR3 region has 13 residues. The CDR3 protein is CASSAGLADTQYF. CDR3 bases: TGTGCCAGCAGCGCCGGACTAGCGGATACGCAGTATTTT.

This clone occurred once. This chain links TRBV6-1 with TRBJ2-5; 7 nucleotides align to TRBD2. The CDR3 consists of 16 residues. V lost 3 bases to trimming and J lost 6 bases; unmatched junction nucleotides: 13. Germline CDR1 and CDR2: MNHNS and SASEGT. The CDR3 DNA reads as TGTGCCAGCAGTGATGGGGGGGAGGTCGGGGGAAAGACCCAGTACTTC. It codes for CASSDGGEVGGKTQYF.

As for this clone: The sample has other DNA sequences that encode this CDR3 too. The gene calls are TRBV6-5 and TRBJ1-3; 7 bases fit TRBD1. V shed 6 bases and J 4 bases; nucleotides not matched to a gene: 0. In germline, CDR1 is MNHEY, CDR2 SVGAGI. The CDR3 is 12 residues long. Here the CDR3 DNA reads TGTGCCAGCAGGACAGGGGGAAACACCATATATTTT. Its translation: CASRTGGNTIYF.

Written as DNA, the CDR3 is TGTGCCAGCAGACGGACAGGGGTAGCCACCGGGGAGCTGTTTTTT. Translation gives CASRRTGVATGELFF. V usage is TRBV27 and J usage is TRBJ2-2; TRBD1 aligns across 9 bases. Germline V gene sequence: CDR1 MNHEY, CDR2 SMNVEV (reference sequence). This CDR3 has 15 amino acids. The J segment lost 4 bases and the V segment lost 6 bases, leaving 6 bases of the junction unmatched.

The J gene is TRBJ2-5, the V gene TRBV15; D not resolved. This CDR3 comprises 13 residues. With 5 bases removed from V and 5 bases from J, the gap between germline ends came to 12 bases. The germline CDR1 and CDR2 sequences are LNHNV and YYDKDF (reference sequence). CDR3 nucleotide sequence: TGTGCCACCAGCTCACAGTATGTGGAGACCCAGTACTTC. It encodes CATSSQYVETQYF.

The gene calls are TRBV19 and TRBJ1-2; D is unclear. Trimming took 11 bases from V and 3 from J, leaving 19 bases between them. CDR1 is LNHDA, CDR2 SQIVND, per germline (reference sequence). The CDR3 runs to 14 residues. The CDR3 loop is CAVLGAGSYYGYTF. The DNA of the CDR3 is TGTGCCGTACTAGGAGCGGGGTCATACTATGGCTACACCTTC.

This chain joins TRBV11-3 and TRBJ2-7, with D uncertain. The CDR3 loop spans 19 amino acids. The germline gives CDR1 SGHNT, CDR2 YENEEA. V lost 4 bases and J lost 0, with 25 bases in between. CDR3: CASSSPLFFPGGSSYEQYF. As DNA, the CDR3 is TGTGCCAGCAGCTCGCCCCTCTTCTTCCCGGGTGGAAGCTCCTACGAGCAGTACTTC.

The J gene is TRBJ2-7, the V gene TRBV5-1; the D gene is possibly TRBD1 (5 bases). Germline V gives CDR1 SGHRS, CDR2 YFSETQ. The germline V and J ends were trimmed by 1 base and 6 bases, with 17 bases remaining between them. This CDR3 is 15 amino acids long. The CDR3 loop is CASSLSAGKMGEQYF. In nucleotides, the CDR3 is TGCGCCAGCAGCTTGTCGGCAGGGAAAATGGGCGAGCAGTACTTC.

The V call is TRBV7-2, the J call TRBJ1-1; 11 nucleotides agree with TRBD1. The CDR3 loop spans 13 amino acids. CDR1 and CDR2 (germline): SGHTA, FQGNSA. Trimming at V came to 4 bases and at J to 12 bases, leaving 7 bases not matched to a gene. The CDR3 spells CASSWGQGVATFF. The CDR3 DNA follows: TGTGCCAGCAGCTGGGGACAGGGGGTAGCTACTTTCTTT.

The chain recombines TRBV5-1 with TRBJ1-2; 9 nucleotides align to TRBD1. CDR1 SGHRS and CDR2 YFSETQ come from the germline V gene. The CDR3 is 14 residues long. With V trimmed by 4 bases and J by 8 bases, 9 bases remained unmatched. For the CDR3, the DNA is TGCGCCAGCAGCCAAAACGGACAGGGGCGCGGCTACACCTTC. This gives the protein CASSQNGQGRGYTF. The full variable domain, in which reference TRBV5-1 and TRBJ1-2 provide the parts outside the CDR3, is KAGVTQTPRYLIKTRGQQVTLSCSPISGHRSVSWYQQTPGQGLQFLFEYFSETQRNKGNFPGRFSGRQFSNSRSEMNVSTLELGDSALYLCASSQNGQGRGYTFGSGTRLTVV.

The J gene is TRBJ1-2, the V gene TRBV5-1; perhaps TRBD1 as D (5 bases). This CDR3 is built from 17 residues. CDR1 and CDR2 from the germline V gene are SGHRS and YFSETQ. Trimming took off 0 bases at V and 4 bases at J, with 19 bases between the two ends. CDR3 in amino acids: CASSLAHWGTGPYGYTF. The CDR3 DNA reads TGCGCCAGCAGCTTGGCCCACTGGGGCACAGGCCCCTATGGCTACACCTTC. The variable domain in full, completed from reference TRBV5-1 and TRBJ1-2, reads KAGVTQTPRYLIKTRGQQVTLSCSPISGHRSVSWYQQTPGQGLQFLFEYFSETQRNKGNFPGRFSGRQFSNSRSEMNVSTLELGDSALYLCASSLAHWGTGPYGYTFGSGTRLTVV.

This chain links TRBV30 with TRBJ1-1; D is perhaps TRBD1 (5 bases). In germline, CDR1 is GTSNPN, CDR2 SVGIG (reference sequence). The CDR3 is made up of 14 amino acids. The ends were cut back, 1 base at V and 7 bases at J, with 16 bases in the middle. CDR3 amino acids: CAWSANLITGEAFF. DNA of the CDR3: TGTGCCTGGAGTGCTAACCTTATAACAGGTGAAGCTTTCTTT.

The chain carries TRBV11-2 and TRBJ2-3, with D maybe TRBD2 (5 bases). The CDR3 totals 14 residues. CDR1 and CDR2 (germline): SGHAT, FQNNGV. The V gene lost 5 bases and the J gene lost 8 bases, with 17 bases spanning the gap. The chain's CDR3 is CASSPLRGWGTQYF. For the CDR3, the DNA is TGTGCCAGCAGCCCTTTACGAGGGTGGGGTACGCAGTATTTT. The variable domain in full, completed from reference TRBV11-2 and TRBJ2-3, reads EAGVAQSPRYKIIEKRQSVAFWCNPISGHATLYWYQQILGQGPKLLIQFQNNGVVDDSQLPKDRFSAERLKGVDSTLKIQPAKLEDSAVYLCASSPLRGWGTQYFGPGTRLTVL.